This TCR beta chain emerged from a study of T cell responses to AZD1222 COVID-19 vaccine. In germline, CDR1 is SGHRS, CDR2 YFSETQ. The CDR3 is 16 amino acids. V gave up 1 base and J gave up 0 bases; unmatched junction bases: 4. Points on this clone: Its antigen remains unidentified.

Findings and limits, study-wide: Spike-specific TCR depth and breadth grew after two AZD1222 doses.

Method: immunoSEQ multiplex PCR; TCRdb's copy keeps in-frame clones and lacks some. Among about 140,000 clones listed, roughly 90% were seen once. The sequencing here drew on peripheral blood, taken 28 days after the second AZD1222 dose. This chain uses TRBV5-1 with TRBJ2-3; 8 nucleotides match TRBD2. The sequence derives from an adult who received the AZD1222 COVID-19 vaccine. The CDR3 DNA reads TGCGCCAGCAGCTTGCGGCCGGGGGGGAGCACAGATACGCAGTATTTT. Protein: CASSLRPGGSTDTQYF.